This TCR beta chain was found in a study of T cell changes during pregnancy in multiple sclerosis. TCRdb keeps only in-frame clones here, not all; method: immunoSEQ multiplex PCR. The sample has approximately 60,000 clones; 90% to 95% are singletons. This clonotype originated in a female donor with multiple sclerosis, enrolled in a pregnancy study. The sample here was CD8+ T cells from peripheral blood mononuclear cells, taken in the second trimester of pregnancy.

The DNA of the CDR3 is TGTGCCAGCAGCCAAGGACAGCTTGTCACCGGGGAGCTGTTTTTT. This gives the protein CASSQGQLVTGELFF. The rearrangement links TRBV7-8 to TRBJ2-2; possibly TRBD1 for D (6 bases). V gave up 5 bases and J gave up 4 bases, with 14 bases separating them. The CDR3 length is 15 residues. Germline CDR1 reads SGHVS; CDR2 reads FQNEAQ.